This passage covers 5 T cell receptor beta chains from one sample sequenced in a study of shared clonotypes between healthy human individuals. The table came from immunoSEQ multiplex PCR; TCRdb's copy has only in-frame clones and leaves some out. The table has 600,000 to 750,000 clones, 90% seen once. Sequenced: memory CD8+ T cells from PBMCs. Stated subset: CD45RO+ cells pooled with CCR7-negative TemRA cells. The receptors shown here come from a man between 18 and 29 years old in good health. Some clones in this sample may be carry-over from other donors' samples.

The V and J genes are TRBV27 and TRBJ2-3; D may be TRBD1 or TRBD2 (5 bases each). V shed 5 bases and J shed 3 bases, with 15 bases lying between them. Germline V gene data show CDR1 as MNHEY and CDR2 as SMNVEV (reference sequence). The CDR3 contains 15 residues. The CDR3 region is CASSNTFWGTDTQYF. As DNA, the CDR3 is TGTGCCAGCAGTAATACGTTTTGGGGGACAGATACGCAGTATTTT.

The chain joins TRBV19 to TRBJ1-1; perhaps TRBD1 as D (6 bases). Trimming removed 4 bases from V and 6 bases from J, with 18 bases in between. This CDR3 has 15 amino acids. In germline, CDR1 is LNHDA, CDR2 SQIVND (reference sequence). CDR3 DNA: TGTGCCAGTAGTACCTCCTTTCGGGACACACCTGAAGCTTTCTTT. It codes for CASSTSFRDTPEAFF. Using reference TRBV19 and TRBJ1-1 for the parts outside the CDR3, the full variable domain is DGGITQSPKYLFRKEGQNVTLSCEQNLNHDAMYWYRQDPGQGLRLIYYSQIVNDFQKGDIAEGYSVSREKKESFPLTVTSAQKNPTAFYLCASSTSFRDTPEAFFGQGTRLTVV.

This chain's CDR3 is CASSPLAGAADTQYF. As DNA, the CDR3 is TGTGCCAGCAGCCCCCTAGCGGGAGCCGCAGATACGCAGTATTTT. This chain links TRBV27 with TRBJ2-3; TRBD2 matches 10 bases. This CDR3 region has 15 residues. Unmatched junction bases numbered 7, after V lost 6 bases and J lost 4 bases. Germline V gene data show CDR1 as MNHEY and CDR2 as SMNVEV (reference sequence).

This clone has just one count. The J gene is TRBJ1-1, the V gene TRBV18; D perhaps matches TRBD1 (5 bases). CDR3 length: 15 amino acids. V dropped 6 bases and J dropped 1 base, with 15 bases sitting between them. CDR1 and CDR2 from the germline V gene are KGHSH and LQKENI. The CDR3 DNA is TGTGCCAGCTCGGCTGGTCGGGGCACGAACACTGAAGCTTTCTTT. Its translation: CASSAGRGTNTEAFF.

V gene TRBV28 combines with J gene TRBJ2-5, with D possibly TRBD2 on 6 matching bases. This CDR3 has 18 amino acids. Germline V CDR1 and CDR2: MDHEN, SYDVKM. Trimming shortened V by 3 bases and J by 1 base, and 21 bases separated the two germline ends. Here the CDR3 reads CASSFSGETPPRQETQYF. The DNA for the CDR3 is TGTGCCAGCAGTTTTTCGGGAGAGACCCCACCCCGCCAAGAGACCCAGTACTTC. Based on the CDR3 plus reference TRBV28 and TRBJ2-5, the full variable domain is DVKVTQSSRYLVKRTGEKVFLECVQDMDHENMFWYRQDPGLGLRLIYFSYDVKMKEKGDIPEGYSVSREKKERFSLILESASTNQTSMYLCASSFSGETPPRQETQYFGPGTRLLVL.